These T cell receptor beta chains were read from a single sample in a study of T cell responses to AZD1222 COVID-19 vaccine. The data were produced by immunoSEQ multiplex PCR, yet TCRdb's version contains in-frame clones alone and is incomplete. The sample gives around 180,000 clones, more than 75% of which show up once; about 24% is in the top ten. The sample in question was peripheral blood, obtained 28 days after the second AZD1222 dose. Receptors originate from an adult who received the AZD1222 COVID-19 vaccine. The CDR3 runs from the conserved cysteine through the conserved F or W. D genes are given only for firm matches. Only part of the rows carry a size: once, few, many, or a class if the clone is expanded.

size	V	D	J	DNA	CDR3
-	TRBV7-2	-	TRBJ2-2	TGTGCCAGCAGCCGGGGACGGACGCGGTCCGGGGAGCTGTTTTTT	CASSRGRTRSGELFF
-	TRBV5-5	-	TRBJ2-5	TGTGCCAGCAGCTTCACCGGGACAACTTTCCAAGAGACCCAGTACTTC	CASSFTGTTFQETQYF
-	TRBV11-2	-	TRBJ2-7	TGTGCCAGCAGCTTATGGGGACACACAAACTACGAGCAGTACTTC	CASSLWGHTNYEQYF
-	TRBV3-1/TRBV3-2	TRBD2	TRBJ2-1	TGTGCCAGCAGCCTTCCGGGACTAGCGAATGAGCAGTTCTTC	CASSLPGLANEQFF
-	TRBV7-2	-	TRBJ2-2	TGTGCCAGCAGCTTATTGGAGCGGACCGGGGAGCTGTTTTTT	CASSLLERTGELFF
-	TRBV7-2	TRBD1	TRBJ1-2	TGTGCCAGCAGCCCCGACAGGGGCCCCCGATATGGCTACACCTTC	CASSPDRGPRYGYTF
-	TRBV18	TRBD1	TRBJ1-5	TGTGCCAGCTCACGGGACAGGGGGCTTGATCAGCCCCAGCATTTT	CASSRDRGLDQPQHF
-	TRBV6-5	-	TRBJ1-2	TGTGCCAGCAGTTACGCCTTCCTTGGCGCAAACTATGGCTACACCTTC	CASSYAFLGANYGYTF
-	TRBV7-7	-	TRBJ2-3	TGTGCTAGCAGCTTATCAGGCCTTGAAGCAGATACGCAGTATTTT	CASSLSGLEADTQYF
once	TRBV28	TRBD1	TRBJ2-7	TGTGCCAGCAGTTTGGGGGGACAGGCCGCCTACGAGCAGTACTTC	CASSLGGQAAYEQYF
-	TRBV10-3	TRBD2	TRBJ2-1	TGTGCCATCAGTGAGTCGTCCCGAGCGGGAGGCTCCTACAATGAGCAGTTCTTC	CAISESSRAGGSYNEQFF
-	TRBV30	TRBD1	TRBJ1-5	TGTGCCTGGAGCGCATCGACAGGGAATCAGCCCCAGCATTTT	CAWSASTGNQPQHF
-	TRBV4-3	-	TRBJ2-7	TGCGCCAGCAGCCGGGGTTACGAGCAGTACTTC	CASSRGYEQYF
-	TRBV10-3	TRBD1	TRBJ1-3	TGTGCCATCAGTGACGAACCCAGGGACAGGGTGGGTGGAAACACCATATATTTT	CAISDEPRDRVGGNTIYF
-	TRBV19	-	TRBJ1-1	TGTGCCAGTAGTATAGCGAGGGAAAGGACTGAAGCTTTCTTT	CASSIARERTEAFF
-	TRBV28	-	TRBJ2-1	TGTGCCAGCAGTGGACGCGGCAGGGGGGCAGGCAATGAGCAGTTCTTC	CASSGRGRGAGNEQFF
-	TRBV12-2	-	TRBJ2-7	TGTGCAAGTCGCTTAGATACGGACTCCTACGAGCAGTACTTC	CASRLDTDSYEQYF
few	TRBV11-3	TRBD2	TRBJ2-1	TGTGCCAGCAGCCCCCGGACTAGCGTTAACAATGAGCAGTTCTTC	CASSPRTSVNNEQFF
-	TRBV2	-	TRBJ2-3	TGTGCCAGCAGTGTGATGGGGACAGATACGCAGTATTTT	CASSVMGTDTQYF
-	TRBV7-3	TRBD2	TRBJ2-2	TGTGCCAGCAGCCTGCTAGCGGCCACCGGGGAGCTGTTTTTT	CASSLLAATGELFF
-	TRBV6-5	TRBD1	TRBJ1-5	TGTGCCAGCAGCCCCGGACAGGGGGCCTATCAGCCCCAGCATTTT	CASSPGQGAYQPQHF
once	TRBV24-1	-	TRBJ2-5	TGTGCCACCAGTGATACCAGTAGGGAGACCCAGTACTTC	CATSDTSRETQYF
-	TRBV7-2	-	TRBJ2-7	TGTGCCAGCAGCTCGGGGACTGCCTATACCGAGCAGTACTTC	CASSSGTAYTEQYF
-	TRBV7-2	-	TRBJ2-7	TGTGCCAGCAGCATCCCACAGGGAGGGGCCTACGAGCAGTACTTC	CASSIPQGGAYEQYF
-	TRBV27	TRBD1	TRBJ1-5	TGTGCCAGCAGTTACACGACAGGGAGTCAGCCCCAGCATTTT	CASSYTTGSQPQHF
few	TRBV5-4	TRBD1	TRBJ1-2	TGTGCCAGCAGCCTTAACAGGGGCATGAACTATGGCTACACCTTC	CASSLNRGMNYGYTF
few	TRBV30	TRBD2	TRBJ2-6	TGTGCCTGGAGTGCCGGGGGGGACCAGGAAGTTTTGAGGGCCAACGTCCTGACTTTC	CAWSAGGDQEVLRANVLTF
-	TRBV10-3	TRBD2	TRBJ2-7	TGTGCCATCAGTGAGACGACTAGCGGGGCCACGGAGCAGTACTTC	CAISETTSGATEQYF
-	TRBV15	-	TRBJ2-7	TGTGCCACCAGCAGACTCGGTCCGGCCTACGAGCAGTACTTC	CATSRLGPAYEQYF
-	TRBV9	-	TRBJ1-1	TGTGCCAGCAGCGTAGCAGGAACCACTGAAGCTTTCTTT	CASSVAGTTEAFF
-	TRBV28	-	TRBJ1-2	TGTGCCAGCCGAACGGGGGGGGGCTACGGCTACACCTTC	CASRTGGGYGYTF
once	TRBV4-3	-	TRBJ2-7	TGCGCCAGCAGCCAAGATGTGGGCACGCGGAGTGAGCAGTACTTC	CASSQDVGTRSEQYF
-	TRBV12-3/TRBV12-4	-	TRBJ1-1	TGTGCCTGGTCGAGGGACCCAAACACTGAAGCTTTCTTT	CAWSRDPNTEAFF
-	TRBV18	-	TRBJ2-7	TGTGCCAGCTCACTTCAGGGGACTGGGGCCGAGCAGTACTTC	CASSLQGTGAEQYF
-	TRBV6-5	-	TRBJ2-3	TGTGCCACTTCCCCTGGCGGGAGCACAGATACGCAGTATTTT	CATSPGGSTDTQYF
-	TRBV5-4	TRBD1	TRBJ1-6	TGTGCCAGCAGCTTGATGGGGACAGGGACTTCACCCCTCCACTTT	CASSLMGTGTSPLHF
-	TRBV3-1/TRBV3-2	TRBD2	TRBJ2-5	TGTGCCAGCAGCCGAGGACTAGCGGGAAGAGAGACCCAGTACTTC	CASSRGLAGRETQYF
-	TRBV19	TRBD2	TRBJ2-1	TGTGCCAGTAGTATAATCGGGAGGGTCGACAATGAGCAGTTCTTC	CASSIIGRVDNEQFF
-	TRBV28	-	TRBJ1-5	TGTGCCAGCAGTTTACCGCGCCCGCCCCAGCATTTT	CASSLPRPPQHF
-	TRBV3-1/TRBV3-2	-	TRBJ2-7	TGTGCCAGCAGCCAAGATCAGCGGCCTTCCTACGAGCAGTACTTC	CASSQDQRPSYEQYF
-	TRBV7-2	TRBD2	TRBJ2-7	TGTGCCAGCAGCTTACGGAGCCTAGCGGGAGCGTCAGAGCAGTACTTC	CASSLRSLAGASEQYF
-	TRBV4-1	TRBD1	TRBJ2-7	TGCGCCAGCAGCCACGCCGGGACAGGGAACTACGAGCAGTACTTC	CASSHAGTGNYEQYF